This TCR beta chain was identified in a study of vaccination and CD4 T cells after COVID-19 (dated by TCRdb to between 2021 and 2024). Concerning the study at large: Convalescent patients had a positive SARS-CoV-2 result on nasal swab PCR, and of these patients, about ten had mild disease and one had severe disease. Post-COVID blood samples were collected from convalescent patients a median of around 100 days after diagnosis, with a range of about 30 to 161 days. The cultures were stimulated with overlapping spike peptide pools from SARS-CoV-2 and from the common cold coronaviruses HCoV-NL63, HCoV-OC43 and HCoV-229E. The convalescent cohort comprised six males and four females, including two Hispanic individuals, seven Caucasians, two Asians and one multiracial person. Post-vaccine blood samples were taken a median of around 70 days after the second vaccine dose, with a range of about 13 to 241 days. As controls, cultures received a CEFX viral epitope pool (the positive control), an HIV-1 Nef peptide pool (the negative control), or no peptide at all. Participants received two doses of either the Pfizer-BioNTech BNT162b2 vaccine (n=8) or the Moderna mRNA-1273 vaccine (n=2). In more than eight COVID-19 convalescent patients and a few infection-naive healthy vaccine recipients, researchers compared the spike-specific CD4+ TCR repertoire from before mRNA vaccination with the repertoire from after. Paper-wide results and their limitations: The study included relatively few convalescent patients and did not analyze early timepoints after natural infection. Nearly all vaccine-specific clones in convalescent patients (304 of 307) were mono-reactive for SARS-CoV-2 spike rather than cross-reactive with common cold coronaviruses. The median number of SARS-CoV-2-reactive clonotypes rose from around 20 after infection to 38 after vaccination, but the change was not significant. In convalescent patients, a median approximately 83% of post-vaccine SARS-CoV-2-reactive clones were detected only after vaccination, suggesting vaccine-specific priming.

This clonotype was counted between two and nine times. This clone's antigen is unknown. Base qualities were left out, and no much larger clone turns up one base away. The CDR3 runs 13 amino acids, cysteine and phenylalanine included. The read is trimmed to its CDR3 DNA, 39 bases read in frame from base 1. Here V drops 3 bases and J drops 8 bases, and the junction holds 4 bases not matched to any gene. CDR1 is given as LNHNV and CDR2 as YYDKDF, both from the germline V gene (reference sequence). The sample's treatment or condition label, in plain terms: approximately nine-day PBMC culture with coronavirus spike peptide pools or control peptides (ViraFEST assay). The ViraFEST assay was used in the study, in which antigen-specific T cells were expanded with peptide pools and expanded clonotypes were subsequently identified by TCR sequencing. Positive SARS-CoV-2 PCR tests in the convalescent patients dated from March to December 2020, before Alpha, Beta and Delta variants emerged in the United States. Each well held 2.1 million or so PBMCs cultured in IMDM containing roughly 5% human AB serum and 10 IU/ml IL-2, with roughly 9.2 ug/ml peptide pools added. On days 3 and 7, half of the culture medium was replaced with fresh IL-2-containing medium. Once the cells had been in culture for around nine days, the EasySep CD4+ T cell isolation kit was used to isolate CD4+ T cells by negative selection. PBMCs were separated from whole blood using Ficoll-Paque Plus gradient centrifugation and then either used fresh or cryopreserved at -140C. Triplicate wells were generally used for each culture condition.

Library generation was performed with PCR. DNA from cultured CD4+ T cells underwent TCR sequencing with the Oncomine TCR Beta short-read assay at the Johns Hopkins FTIC core. Genomic DNA was extracted from the cultured CD4+ T cells with the QIAamp micro DNA kit. Oncomine TCR Beta libraries made from cultured CD4+ T cells were pooled using unique dual indexes and sequenced on an Illumina iSeq 100. Under the source paper's analysis protocol: Non-productive sequences were filtered out, and CDR3s that did not start with C, did not end with F or W, or were shorter than 7 amino acids were discarded. Antigen-specific clonotypes were identified with the MANAFEST web application by comparing peptide-stimulated wells with reference and other culture wells. Positive clones required FDR below 0.05, an odds ratio above 5, and productive frequency above 0.1% in at least two of three replicate wells. A clonotype counted as cross-reactive if it showed significant expansion both in the SARS-CoV-2 spike wells and in at least one common cold coronavirus spike condition. Levenshtein distances (stringdist) and unrooted phylogenetic trees (ape) in R version 3.6.1 were used to assess CDR3 homology. Starting from the raw public reads, TCRdb applied fastp trimming at Q25, assembled clones with MiXCR and retained in-frame beta chains. Merged by CDR3 protein, the rows form single entries marked with the most common genes and DNA. These V and J calls rely on TCRdb rather than the paper's analysis. The sample data list some 5,000 distinct CDR3 sequences, and about 50% of these were observed just once. Approximately 34% of the sample is in the top ten clones.

The source material was CD4+ T cells from blood, cultured in vitro. The chain joins TRBV15 to TRBJ1-2; the junction holds 9 bases that match TRBD1. This receptor was taken from a human donor who had recovered from COVID-19. The nucleotides are TGTGCCACCAGCAGTCGGACAGGGGAAGGCTACACCTTC. It codes for CATSSRTGEGYTF.